The 31 T cell receptor beta chains below come from one sample, sequenced in a study of OX40 agonist ivuxolimab in advanced cancers. The receptor library was made with the immunoSEQ multiplex PCR assay. The source is immuneACCESS, and TCRdb retained only in-frame sequences with V and J called. Part of the clones is not carried over; for the studies checked, unresolved V genes explain less than half of this, and the remainder is unexplained. In this sample the table shows tens of thousands of clones, around 81% of which occur a single time. Roughly 1.9% of the sample goes to the ten largest clones. Here the sequenced sample was CD4+ or CD8+ T cells sorted from blood, taken in a trial of the OX40 agonist ivuxolimab. These receptors all stem from an adult with an advanced solid tumor such as melanoma, head and neck, liver or kidney cancer.

The gene calls are TRBV29-1 and TRBJ1-1; D unresolved. This CDR3 contains 13 residues. The V and J ends lost 4 bases and 3 bases respectively, with 12 bases between them. CDR1 is SQVTM and CDR2 is ANQGSEA in the germline V gene. Here the CDR3 reads CSVGTGRDTEAFF. The CDR3 region has the DNA TGCAGCGTTGGAACCGGCCGGGACACTGAAGCTTTCTTT.

This clone was found once. V usage is TRBV7-8 and J usage is TRBJ2-5; 7 bases are a match to TRBD2. J gave up 2 bases and V 5 bases, and 8 bases lay outside the gene matches. The V gene's germline CDR1 is SGHVS and CDR2 FQNEAQ. The CDR3 is made up of 15 amino acids. CDR3 DNA sequence: TGTGCCAGCAGCCCCGGGGCTAGCGGACAAGAGACCCAGTACTTC. Residues: CASSPGASGQETQYF. Using reference TRBV7-8 and TRBJ2-5 for the parts outside the CDR3, the full variable domain is GAGVSQSPRYKVAKRGQDVALRCDPISGHVSLFWYQQALGQGPEFLTYFQNEAQLDKSGLPSDRFFAERPEGSVSTLKIQRTQQEDSAVYLCASSPGASGQETQYFGPGTRLLVL.

The genes are TRBV6-1 and TRBJ1-5; no reliable D call. Germline CDR1 and CDR2: MNHNS and SASEGT. The CDR3 sequence is 15 residues long. V was clipped by 4 bases and J by 0 bases, with 10 bases between them. The CDR3 sequence is CASSGSPNSNQPQHF. The CDR3 DNA reads TGTGCCAGCAGTGGCTCACCTAATAGCAATCAGCCCCAGCATTTT.

The J gene is TRBJ2-2, the V gene TRBV9, with 9 bases fitting TRBD2. Germline V lookup: CDR1 SGDLS, CDR2 YYNGEE. V lost 1 base to trimming and J lost 8 bases; unmatched junction nucleotides: 9. This CDR3 has 16 amino acids. As DNA, the CDR3 is TGTGCCAGCAGCGTATTAGCGGGAGCCCTTCGGGGGGAGCTGTTTTTT. Amino acid sequence: CASSVLAGALRGELFF.

Here the CDR3 DNA reads TGTGCCAGCAGCCCAAGACAGAGTTCCTACGAGCAGTACTTC. It translates to CASSPRQSSYEQYF. The rearrangement links TRBV5-4 to TRBJ2-7, with a tentative D call TRBD1 (5 bases). Germline V gene sequence: CDR1 SGHNT, CDR2 YYREEE (reference sequence). V lost 4 bases and J lost 1, with 12 bases in between. The CDR3 is 14 amino acids.

Note on this clone: Compared with germline, one end of the junction differs, possibly owing to a read error. CDR3 coding DNA: TGTGCCAGCAGTGAAACTAGCGGGGGCCCAAAAGGAACGGACTTC. Amino acids: CASSETSGGPKGTDF. The V and J genes are TRBV6-1 and TRBJ2-4; 11 nucleotides agree with TRBD2. The CDR3 is made up of 15 amino acids. Germline loops: CDR1 MNHNS, CDR2 SASEGT.

The rearrangement links TRBV19 to TRBJ2-2; a possible D gene is TRBD1 (5 bases). The CDR3 runs to 16 residues. Germline V gene data show CDR1 as LNHDA and CDR2 as SQIVND (reference sequence). Trimming removed 1 base at V and 3 bases at J, with 12 bases between. The CDR3 DNA is TGTGCCAGTAGTATAGCAGGGATTTCGGACACCGGGGAGCTGTTTTTT. Translated: CASSIAGISDTGELFF.

The chain combines TRBV2 with TRBJ2-5; D possibly uses TRBD1 or TRBD2 (6 bases each). The ends were cut back, 9 bases at V and 2 bases at J, with 13 bases in the middle. The CDR3 spans 13 residues. CDR1 and CDR2 (germline): SNHLY, FYNNEI. CDR3 in DNA: TGTGCCAGTACCAGGGGACTGCAAGAGACCCAGTACTTC. Amino acids: CASTRGLQETQYF.

The chain is built from TRBV11-2 and TRBJ2-3, with D unclear. With 6 bases removed from V and 7 bases from J, the gap between germline ends came to 8 bases. The germline gives CDR1 SGHAT, CDR2 FQNNGV. The CDR3 length is 11 residues. The CDR3 DNA sequence: TGTGCCAGCAGTTCCGGGTATACGCAGTATTTT. This encodes CASSSGYTQYF. Full variable domain (remainder filled in from reference TRBV11-2 and TRBJ2-3): EAGVAQSPRYKIIEKRQSVAFWCNPISGHATLYWYQQILGQGPKLLIQFQNNGVVDDSQLPKDRFSAERLKGVDSTLKIQPAKLEDSAVYLCASSSGYTQYFGPGTRLTVL.

The CDR3 is CASSIGERGRQPQHF. The CDR3 region has the DNA TGTGCCAGTAGTATCGGTGAAAGGGGGCGTCAGCCCCAGCATTTT. The rearrangement uses TRBV19 and TRBJ1-5; 7 positions agree with TRBD1. There are 15 residues in the CDR3. Germline CDR1 is LNHDA and CDR2 is SQIVND (reference sequence). V dropped 3 bases and J dropped 6; count of bases not matched to a gene: 8. Combining the CDR3 with reference TRBV19 and TRBJ1-5 gives the whole variable domain DGGITQSPKYLFRKEGQNVTLSCEQNLNHDAMYWYRQDPGQGLRLIYYSQIVNDFQKGDIAEGYSVSREKKESFPLTVTSAQKNPTAFYLCASSIGERGRQPQHFGDGTRLSIL.

V usage is TRBV30 and J usage is TRBJ1-2; D possibly corresponds to TRBD1 (5 bases). The CDR3 spans 14 residues. Trimming pared 4 bases from V and 4 bases from J, leaving 16 bases between. Germline values: CDR1 GTSNPN, CDR2 SVGIG (reference sequence). CDR3 coding DNA: TGTGCCTGGACTCTAGACGGGACTTCCTATGGCTACACCTTC. Its translation is CAWTLDGTSYGYTF.

V gene TRBV19 combines with J gene TRBJ1-5; 8 nucleotides align to TRBD1. Germline CDR1 reads LNHDA; CDR2 reads SQIVND (reference sequence). There are 14 residues in the CDR3. Germline trimming cut 5 bases from V and 6 bases from J; bases unmatched to any gene: 6. The CDR3 nucleotides read TGTGCCAGTAGTGACAGGGGACGGATTCAGCCCCAGCATTTT. Its translation is CASSDRGRIQPQHF.

The gene calls are TRBV7-3 and TRBJ2-7; D is perhaps TRBD1 (6 bases). Per germline, CDR1 SGHTA and CDR2 FQGTGA. This CDR3 has 16 amino acids. Between the trimmed V and J ends, which lost 3 bases and 1 base, there was a span of 16 bases. CDR3 protein: CASSLNRVGMSYEQYF. Written as DNA, the CDR3 is TGTGCCAGCAGCTTGAACAGGGTCGGAATGTCCTACGAGCAGTACTTC.

The chain combines TRBV7-3 with TRBJ2-2; D might be TRBD2 (6 bases). The germline V gene encodes CDR1 SGHTA and CDR2 FQGTGA. Trimming took 2 bases from V and 0 from J, leaving 7 bases between them. The CDR3 has 15 residues. In DNA form, the CDR3 reads TGTGCCAGCAGCTTAGGACTAACGAACACCGGGGAGCTGTTTTTT. Encoded protein: CASSLGLTNTGELFF.

The V gene is TRBV11-2, the J gene TRBJ2-1; D gene uncertain. This CDR3 has 15 amino acids. V shed 0 bases and J shed 4 bases, with 10 bases lying between them. CDR1 is SGHAT and CDR2 is FQNNGV in the germline V gene. The CDR3 sequence is CASSLEGQVYNEQFF. In nucleotides, the CDR3 is TGTGCCAGCAGCTTAGAAGGGCAGGTTTACAATGAGCAGTTCTTC.

The chain recombines TRBV7-7 with TRBJ1-4; D ambiguous. CDR1 is SSHAT and CDR2 is FNYEAQ in the germline V gene (reference sequence). The V end lost 1 base, the J end lost 10 bases, and 10 bases lay between the germline ends. The CDR3 has 13 amino acids. The CDR3 DNA reads as TGTGCCAGCAGCTTAGAGGCCGGCGGAAAACTGTTTTTT. Protein: CASSLEAGGKLFF.

The V gene is TRBV28, the J gene TRBJ1-1, with unresolved D. The ends were cut back, 6 bases at V and 5 bases at J, with 13 bases in the middle. CDR3 length: 13 amino acids. Looked up from germline, CDR1 is MDHEN and CDR2 is SYDVKM. CDR3 protein: CASRTTGRTEAFF. CDR3 coding DNA: TGTGCCAGCAGGACCACGGGGAGGACTGAAGCTTTCTTT.

The V call is TRBV6-4, the J call TRBJ2-2; 7 bases are shared with TRBD2. The CDR3 spans 15 residues. With 5 bases clipped from V and 3 bases from J, the junction kept 6 bases outside the gene matches. Germline V gene data show CDR1 as MRHNA and CDR2 as SNTAGT. CDR3 nucleotide sequence: TGTGCCAGCAGTCGAGTGGGAGGGGACACCGGGGAGCTGTTTTTT. This translates into CASSRVGGDTGELFF.

The J gene is TRBJ1-2, the V gene TRBV9, with D unresolved. The CDR3 consists of 14 residues. V was clipped by 4 bases and J by 8 bases, with 18 bases between them. Per germline, CDR1 SGDLS and CDR2 YYNGEE. CDR3 sequence: CASSPLITERGYTF. The CDR3 DNA follows: TGTGCCAGCAGCCCTCTAATCACCGAGCGGGGCTACACCTTC.

The chain links TRBV6-5 to TRBJ2-7; 9 bases line up with TRBD1. Germline CDR1 is MNHEY and CDR2 is SVGAGI. J was trimmed by 1 base and V by 0 bases; bases with no gene match: 1. This CDR3 is built from 15 residues. In nucleotides, the CDR3 is TGTGCCAGCAGTTACTCGGGGACAGGGTCCTACGAGCAGTACTTC. Protein: CASSYSGTGSYEQYF.

The V and J genes are TRBV10-1 and TRBJ2-1; TRBD2 matches at 10 bases. Germline V gives CDR1 WNHNN, CDR2 SYGVQD (reference sequence). The junction had 4 bases not matched to a gene; V was cut back by 5 bases and J by 6 bases. This CDR3 has 14 amino acids. The CDR3 DNA reads TGCGCCAGCAGTACAACTAGCGGGATCAATGAGCAGTTCTTC. This sequence encodes CASSTTSGINEQFF.

CDR3 region: CASMQGADTGELFF. The CDR3 DNA reads as TGTGCCAGTATGCAGGGGGCGGACACCGGGGAGCTGTTTTTT. The chain recombines TRBV19 with TRBJ2-2; 8 nucleotides match TRBD1. CDR3 size: 14 residues. V lost 7 bases to trimming and J lost 3 bases; unmatched junction nucleotides: 4. Germline CDR1 LNHDA, CDR2 SQIVND (reference sequence).

About this clone itself: A junction end diverges from the germline sequence, so it may reflect a read error. The J gene is TRBJ2-5, the V gene TRBV5-1; either TRBD1 or TRBD2 may supply D (5 bases each). Germline V lookup: CDR1 SGHRS, CDR2 YFSETQ. This CDR3 has 14 residues. The DNA for the CDR3 is TGTGCCAGCAGCTTGGTCACCTGGGGGGAGACCCAGTACTTC. It yields the protein CASSLVTWGETQYF.

V is TRBV29-1 and J is TRBJ2-3; D is uncertain. The CDR3 covers 10 residues. Germline values: CDR1 SQVTM, CDR2 ANQGSEA. V lost 4 bases to trimming and J lost 6 bases, with 5 bases between them. CDR3 nucleotides: TGCAGCGTTGGCGAGGATACGCAGTATTTT. Translated: CSVGEDTQYF.

This clone has a single count. Written as DNA, the CDR3 is TGCAGCGTTCGTACACAGGGAAAGAACTATGGCTACACCTTC. This codes for CSVRTQGKNYGYTF. The chain uses TRBV29-1 and TRBJ1-2; maybe TRBD1 (6 bases). Trimming left V 5 bases short and J 2 bases short, with 15 bases between. CDR1 is SQVTM, CDR2 ANQGSEA, per germline. The CDR3 is 14 amino acids. Full variable domain (outside the CDR3, taken from reference TRBV29-1 and TRBJ1-2): SAVISQKPSRDICQRGTSLTIQCQVDSQVTMMFWYRQQPGQSLTLIATANQGSEATYESGFVIDKFPISRPNLTFSTLTVSNMSPEDSSIYLCSVRTQGKNYGYTFGSGTRLTVV.

The chain combines TRBV7-3 with TRBJ2-2; TRBD2 agrees at 7 bases. V lost 3 bases and J lost 3; bases outside the gene matches: 4. This CDR3 region has 15 residues. The germline CDR1 and CDR2 sequences are SGHTA and FQGTGA. CDR3: CASSFGGSDTGELFF. The CDR3 nucleotides read TGTGCCAGCAGCTTTGGCGGGAGTGACACCGGGGAGCTGTTTTTT.

The J gene is TRBJ1-5, the V gene TRBV6-6; tentative D call: TRBD1 (6 bases). The V and J ends lost 6 bases and 0 bases respectively, with 15 bases between them. Looked up from germline, CDR1 is MNHNY and CDR2 is SVGAGI (reference sequence). The CDR3 extends over 16 amino acids. CDR3 amino acids: CASRLGTPNSNQPQHF. The CDR3 DNA sequence: TGTGCCAGCAGGCTCGGGACACCTAATAGCAATCAGCCCCAGCATTTT.

The chain has TRBV27 and TRBJ1-1; D might be TRBD1 (5 bases). Germline V CDR1 and CDR2: MNHEY, SMNVEV (reference sequence). V was shortened by 7 bases and J by 6 bases, with 27 bases between the two germline ends. CDR3 length equals 17 residues. The CDR3 coding sequence is TGTGCCAGCACCGTAACCCCGGCTGGAGGGGAGGGCGCTGAAGCTTTCTTT. Protein sequence: CASTVTPAGGEGAEAFF.

The chain has TRBV7-3 and TRBJ1-6; D not resolved. CDR3 length equals 13 residues. The V gene lost 3 bases and the J gene lost 6 bases, with 6 bases spanning the gap. The germline CDR1 and CDR2 sequences are SGHTA and FQGTGA. The CDR3 coding sequence is TGTGCCAGCAGCTTCGGCCCTAATTCACCCCTCCACTTT. This codes for CASSFGPNSPLHF.

The rearrangement uses TRBV6-5 and TRBJ1-6, with a tentative D call TRBD1 (5 bases). V lost 6 bases, J lost 7 bases, and 16 bases lay in between. CDR3 length equals 15 residues. Per germline, CDR1 MNHEY and CDR2 SVGAGI. The CDR3 is CASRLKPRGNSPLHF. The CDR3 nucleotides read TGTGCCAGCAGACTAAAACCACGGGGGAATTCACCCCTCCACTTT.

V gene TRBV11-3 combines with J gene TRBJ2-2, with 10 bases identical to TRBD1. The ends lost 4 bases at V and 6 bases at J; junction bases unmatched: 5. The CDR3 length is 15 residues. The germline CDR1 and CDR2 sequences are SGHNT and YENEEA. The CDR3 reads CASSYGTGEAGELFF. For the CDR3, the DNA is TGTGCCAGCAGCTACGGGACAGGGGAGGCCGGGGAGCTGTTTTTT.